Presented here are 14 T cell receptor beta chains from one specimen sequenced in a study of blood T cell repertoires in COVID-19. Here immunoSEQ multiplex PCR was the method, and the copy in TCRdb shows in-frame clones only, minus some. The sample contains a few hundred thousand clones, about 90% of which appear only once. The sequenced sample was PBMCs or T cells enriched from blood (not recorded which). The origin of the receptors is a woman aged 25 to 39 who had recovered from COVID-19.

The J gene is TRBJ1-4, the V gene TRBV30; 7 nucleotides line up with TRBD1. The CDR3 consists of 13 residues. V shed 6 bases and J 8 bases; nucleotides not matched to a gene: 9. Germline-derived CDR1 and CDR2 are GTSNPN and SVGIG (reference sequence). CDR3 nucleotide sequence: TGTGCCTGCCGAAGGACAGGAATGGAAAAACTGTTTTTT. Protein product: CACRRTGMEKLFF. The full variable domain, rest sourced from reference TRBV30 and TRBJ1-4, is SQTIHQWPATLVQPVGSPLSLECTVEGTSNPNLYWYRQAAGRGLQLLFYSVGIGQISSEVPQNLSASRPQDRQFILSSKKLLLSDSGFYLCACRRTGMEKLFFGSGTQLSVL.

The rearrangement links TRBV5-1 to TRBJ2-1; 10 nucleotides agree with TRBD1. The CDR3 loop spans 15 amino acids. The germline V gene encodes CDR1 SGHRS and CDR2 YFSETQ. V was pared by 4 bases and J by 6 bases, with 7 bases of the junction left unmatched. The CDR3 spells CASSPGTGEGNEQFF. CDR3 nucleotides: TGCGCCAGCAGCCCCGGGACAGGGGAGGGCAATGAGCAGTTCTTC.

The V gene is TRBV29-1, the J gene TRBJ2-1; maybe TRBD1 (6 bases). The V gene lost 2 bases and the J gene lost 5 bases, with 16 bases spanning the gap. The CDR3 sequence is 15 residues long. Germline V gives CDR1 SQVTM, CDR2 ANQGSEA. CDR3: CSVELRGSVDNEQFF. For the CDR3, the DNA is TGCAGCGTTGAATTAAGGGGGAGTGTCGACAATGAGCAGTTCTTC.

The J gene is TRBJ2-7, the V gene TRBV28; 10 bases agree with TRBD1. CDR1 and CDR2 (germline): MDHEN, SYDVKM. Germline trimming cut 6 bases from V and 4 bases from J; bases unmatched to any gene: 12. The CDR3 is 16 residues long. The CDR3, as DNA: TGTGCCAGCAGCCCGACCGGGACAGGGGCGTTATACGAGCAGTACTTC. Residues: CASSPTGTGALYEQYF. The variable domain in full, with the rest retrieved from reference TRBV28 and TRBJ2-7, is DVKVTQSSRYLVKRTGEKVFLECVQDMDHENMFWYRQDPGLGLRLIYFSYDVKMKEKGDIPEGYSVSREKKERFSLILESASTNQTSMYLCASSPTGTGALYEQYFGPGTRLTVT.

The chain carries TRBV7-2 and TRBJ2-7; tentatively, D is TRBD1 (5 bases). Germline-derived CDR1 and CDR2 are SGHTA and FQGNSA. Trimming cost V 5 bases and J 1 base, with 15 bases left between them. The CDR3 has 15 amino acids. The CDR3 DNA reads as TGTGCCAGCAGCCACCGGAGTGACAGTTCCTACGAGCAGTACTTC. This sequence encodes CASSHRSDSSYEQYF.

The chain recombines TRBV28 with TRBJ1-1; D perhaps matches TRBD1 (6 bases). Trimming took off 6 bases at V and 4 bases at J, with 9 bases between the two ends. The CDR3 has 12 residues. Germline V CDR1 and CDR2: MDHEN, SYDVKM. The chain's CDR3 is CASRTDSTEAFF. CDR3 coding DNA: TGTGCCAGCAGAACGGACAGCACTGAAGCTTTCTTT.

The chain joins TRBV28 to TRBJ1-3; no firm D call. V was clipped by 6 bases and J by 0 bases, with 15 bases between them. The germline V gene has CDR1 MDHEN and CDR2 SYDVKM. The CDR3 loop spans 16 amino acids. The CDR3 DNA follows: TGTGCCAGCAGCCGAACTCTTGATAGCTCTGGAAACACCATATATTTT. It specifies CASSRTLDSSGNTIYF.

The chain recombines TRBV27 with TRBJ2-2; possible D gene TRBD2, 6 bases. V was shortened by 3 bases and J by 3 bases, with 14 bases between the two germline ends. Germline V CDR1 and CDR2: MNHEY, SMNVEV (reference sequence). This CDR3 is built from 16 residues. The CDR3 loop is CASSFRGTEDTGELFF. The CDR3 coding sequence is TGTGCCAGCAGTTTCCGGGGGACCGAAGACACCGGGGAGCTGTTTTTT.

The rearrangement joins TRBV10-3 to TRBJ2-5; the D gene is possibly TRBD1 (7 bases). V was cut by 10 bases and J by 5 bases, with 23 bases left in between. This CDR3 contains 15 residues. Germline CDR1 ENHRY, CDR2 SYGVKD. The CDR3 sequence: CATGGNTGTVETQYF. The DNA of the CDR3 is TGTGCCACAGGGGGGAATACAGGGACGGTGGAGACCCAGTACTTC.

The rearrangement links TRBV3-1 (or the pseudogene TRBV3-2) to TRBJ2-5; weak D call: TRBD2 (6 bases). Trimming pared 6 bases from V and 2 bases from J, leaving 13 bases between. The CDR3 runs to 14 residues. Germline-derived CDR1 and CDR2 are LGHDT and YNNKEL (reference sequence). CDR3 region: CASRALATQETQYF. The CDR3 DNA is TGTGCCAGCAGAGCCCTAGCGACTCAAGAGACCCAGTACTTC.

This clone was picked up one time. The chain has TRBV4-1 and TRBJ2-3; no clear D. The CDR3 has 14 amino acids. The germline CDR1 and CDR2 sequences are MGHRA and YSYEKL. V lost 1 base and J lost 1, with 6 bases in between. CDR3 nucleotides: TGCGCCAGCAGCCAAGGAGTGGGCACAGATACGCAGTATTTT. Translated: CASSQGVGTDTQYF.

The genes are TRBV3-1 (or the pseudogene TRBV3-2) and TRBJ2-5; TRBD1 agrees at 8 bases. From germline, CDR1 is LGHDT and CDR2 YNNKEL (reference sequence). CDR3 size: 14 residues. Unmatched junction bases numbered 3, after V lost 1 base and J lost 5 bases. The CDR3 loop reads CASSQGTGLETQYF. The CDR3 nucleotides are TGTGCCAGCAGCCAAGGGACAGGGTTGGAGACCCAGTACTTC.

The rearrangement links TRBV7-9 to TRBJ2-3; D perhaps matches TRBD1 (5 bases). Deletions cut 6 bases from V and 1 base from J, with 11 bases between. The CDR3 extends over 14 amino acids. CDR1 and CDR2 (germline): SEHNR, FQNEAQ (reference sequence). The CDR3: CASSGAGGTDTQYF. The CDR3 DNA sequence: TGTGCCAGCAGTGGGGCAGGAGGCACAGATACGCAGTATTTT.

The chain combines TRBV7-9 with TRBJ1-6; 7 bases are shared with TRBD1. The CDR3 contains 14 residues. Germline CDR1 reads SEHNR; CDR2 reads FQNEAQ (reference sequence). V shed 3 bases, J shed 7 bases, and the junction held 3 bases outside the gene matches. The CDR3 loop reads CASSFPDRNSPLHF. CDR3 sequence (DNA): TGTGCCAGCAGCTTCCCGGACAGGAATTCACCCCTCCACTTT.